This T cell receptor beta chain was identified in a study of identifying expanded T cells in peripheral blood. Regarding the study as a whole: Technical replicates showed around 1.2 changed clones; roughly two weeks 15 to 20; four weeks 19.

CDR1 SNHLY and CDR2 FYNNEI come from the germline V gene. There are 14 residues in the CDR3. Trimming left V 10 bases short and J 0 bases short, with 13 bases between. Worth noting for this clone: Antigen: not known.

Repertoires were generated with immunoSEQ multiplex PCR, while TCRdb's copy carries only in-frame clones and drops some. The sample has some 78,000 clones, around 89% seen once. The sequencing sample was made of blood. This sequence was found in a person between 18 and 75 years old in good health. The chain links TRBV2 to TRBJ2-1; TRBD2 might be the D (7 bases). CDR3 loop: CAIEGGHSYNEQFF. The CDR3 bases are TGTGCCATCGAGGGGGGGCACTCCTACAATGAGCAGTTCTTC. Full variable domain (missing parts from reference TRBV2 and TRBJ2-1): EPEVTQTPSHQVTQMGQEVILRCVPISNHLYFYWYRQILGQKVEFLVSFYNNEISEKSEIFDDQFSVERPDGSNFTLKIRSTKLEDSAMYFCAIEGGHSYNEQFFGPGTRLTVL.